The sequence of this TCR beta chain was determined in a study of CD8 T cells in ankylosing spondylitis. Study observations and caveats: Disease-linked clones bore a CD8+ phenotype and were relatively rare in peripheral blood. According to the report, clones linked to the disease were significantly enriched in matched synovial fluid samples taken from ankylosing spondylitis patients. Made up of eight highly homologous variants, a TCR beta motif appeared characteristic of ankylosing spondylitis blood.

TCR beta libraries were made by quantitative 5'-RACE with molecular barcodes. MiXCR, run by TCRdb on the 5' RACE reads, gives a single entry per CDR3 protein. Altogether fewer than 750,000 distinct CDR3 sequences are present, under 20% being singletons, with the ten largest covering around 20%. Concerning this clonotype: Its target is unknown.

Germline V gene sequence: CDR1 DFQATT, CDR2 SNEGSKA (reference sequence). This CDR3 region has 14 residues. Trimming shortened V by 3 bases and J by 2 bases, and 12 bases separated the two germline ends. The rearrangement links TRBV20-1 to TRBJ2-3; D gene unclear. The sequenced sample consisted of blood, either unsorted or a sorted T cell fraction (not recorded which). The receptor was isolated from a male donor with ankylosing spondylitis. The CDR3 spells CSASGLGATDTQYF. The CDR3 DNA follows: TGCAGTGCTAGCGGGCTGGGCGCCACAGATACGCAGTATTTT.